The rows below give T cell receptor beta chains drawn from one sample of a study of CD8+ T cells in alopecia areata. Sequenced by immunoSEQ multiplex PCR; TCRdb stores in-frame clones only, minus some. The table has roughly 250,000 clones, under 70% seen once; the top ten hold approximately 1.2%. Material: CD4+ T cells sorted from blood, obtained at week 0. These receptor sequences come from a human donor with alopecia areata. Each CDR3 is given with its conserved first and last residue. Each record gives: clone size, V gene, D gene, J gene, CDR3 DNA, CDR3 protein. A D gene is named only where the DNA matches it firmly. Expanded clones are given a class, and other clones once, few, many or no size at all.

-,TRBV29-1,TRBD1,TRBJ2-5,TGCAGCGTCCGGACAGGGTCAGAGACCCAGTACTTC,CSVRTGSETQYF
-,TRBV29-1,-,TRBJ1-1,TGCAGCGTTGAGGAACAACGGAACACTGAAGCTTTCTTT,CSVEEQRNTEAFF
-,TRBV7-2,-,TRBJ2-7,TGTGCCAGCAGCTTAGCACTGGCATCCTACGAGCAGTACTTC,CASSLALASYEQYF
-,TRBV5-6,-,TRBJ2-1,TGTGCCAGCAGCATTTCCCCCAGCTCCTACAATGAGCAGTTCTTC,CASSISPSSYNEQFF
-,TRBV7-2,-,TRBJ2-3,TGTGCCAGCAGCCAGCCTGGAGGTACAGATACGCAGTATTTT,CASSQPGGTDTQYF
-,TRBV15,-,TRBJ2-5,TGTGCCACCAGCAGAGACAACCGGGAGACCCAGTACTTC,CATSRDNRETQYF
few,TRBV7-2,-,TRBJ2-7,TGTGCCAGCAGCTCGGGGACTTATTCCTACGAGCAGTACTTC,CASSSGTYSYEQYF
-,TRBV25-1,-,TRBJ1-1,TGTGCCAGCAGTGAATGGCTACAGGGAGCTGAAGCTTTCTTT,CASSEWLQGAEAFF
-,TRBV4-2,TRBD1,TRBJ2-7,TGTGCCAGCAGCCGGCAGGGGGCATACGAGCAGTACTTC,CASSRQGAYEQYF
-,TRBV15,-,TRBJ1-5,TGTGCCACCAGCAGAGGTTCGGCGCTTTATAGCAATCAGCCCCAGCATTTT,CATSRGSALYSNQPQHF
-,TRBV9,TRBD2,TRBJ2-3,TGTGCCAGCAGCGTAGAATTAGCGGGGGGCACAGATACGCAGTATTTT,CASSVELAGGTDTQYF
-,TRBV30,-,TRBJ1-1,TGTGCCTGGAATCGGGCCAACTCCCTTTTAGGAGCTTTCTTT,CAWNRANSLLGAFF
-,TRBV5-5,-,TRBJ1-5,TGTGCCAGCAGCCCCCGACAGGACAATCAGCCCCAGCATTTT,CASSPRQDNQPQHF
-,TRBV28,-,TRBJ2-7,TGTGCCAGTCGACTGGGGTCCGCCGAGCAGTACTTC,CASRLGSAEQYF
-,TRBV29-1,-,TRBJ2-5,TGCAGCGTTGGGCGGGAGACCCAGTACTTC,CSVGRETQYF
-,TRBV15,-,TRBJ2-6,TGTGCCACCAGCAGGGCCACTGGGGCCAACGTCCTGACTTTC,CATSRATGANVLTF
-,TRBV29-1,-,TRBJ1-6,TGCAGCGTGCGGACCCCTGATTCGGCCCTCCACTTT,CSVRTPDSALHF
few,TRBV5-1,-,TRBJ2-7,TGCGCCAGCAGCTTGGGTGGGACGGCCTCCTACGAGCAGTACTTC,CASSLGGTASYEQYF
few,TRBV6-9,-,TRBJ1-1,TGTGCCAGCATAGGAGGGGGGAGACTGAACACTGAAGCTTTCTTT,CASIGGGRLNTEAFF
-,TRBV7-3,-,TRBJ1-6,TGTGCCAGCAGCTTAGACTATAATTCACCCCTCCACTTT,CASSLDYNSPLHF
-,TRBV6-5,-,TRBJ1-1,TGTGCCAGCAGTCGGGGGTTAGTTGAGAACACTGAAGCTTTCTTT,CASSRGLVENTEAFF
few,TRBV29-1,TRBD1,TRBJ2-2,TGCAGCGTCGAATCGGGACAGGCGAACACCGGGGAGCTGTTTTTT,CSVESGQANTGELFF
-,TRBV30,-,TRBJ1-6,TGTGCCTGGAGCCCTGGGGCAGGCCCCAATTCACCCCTCCACTTT,CAWSPGAGPNSPLHF
-,TRBV11-2,TRBD1,TRBJ2-1,TGTGCCAGCACGTCGACAGGGGGCGGTGAGCAGTTCTTC,CASTSTGGGEQFF
few,TRBV6-5,TRBD1,TRBJ2-5,TGTGCCAGCAGTGCTACAGGGGGACAAGAGACCCAGTACTTC,CASSATGGQETQYF
-,TRBV6-5,TRBD1,TRBJ1-5,TGTGCCAGCAGTTCGGGACAGTTTTATCAGCCCCAGCATTTT,CASSSGQFYQPQHF
-,TRBV30,-,TRBJ1-4,TGTGCCTGGTTGGCTGGGGGCCATGAAAAACTGTTTTTT,CAWLAGGHEKLFF
-,TRBV27,-,TRBJ1-2,TGTGCCAGCAGTTTTGCCGAGGGCTATGGCTACACCTTC,CASSFAEGYGYTF
few,TRBV5-1,TRBD1,TRBJ2-3,TGCGCCAGCAGCTTGGCCACTGAGGACAGGCCTATCACAGATACGCAGTATTTT,CASSLATEDRPITDTQYF
-,TRBV7-6,TRBD1,TRBJ2-7,TGTGCCAGCAGTTCCCGCGACAGGGGTCCCCAGCAGTACTTC,CASSSRDRGPQQYF
-,TRBV29-1,TRBD2,TRBJ2-7,TGCAGCGTTGTGAAAGGGACGGGAGGGTACGAGCAGTACTTC,CSVVKGTGGYEQYF
few,TRBV30,-,TRBJ2-3,TGTGCCTGGGGGGACGGGTCTAGCACAGATACGCAGTATTTT,CAWGDGSSTDTQYF
-,TRBV29-1,-,TRBJ2-3,TGCAGCGTGGGAGTAGCAGATACGCAGTATTTT,CSVGVADTQYF
few,TRBV19,TRBD1,TRBJ2-1,TGTGCCAGTAGTCCCCGACAGGGGTTCGACAATGAGCAGTTCTTC,CASSPRQGFDNEQFF
few,TRBV2,TRBD1,TRBJ1-1,TGTGCCAGCAAAGCTGACAGGGTCCCCACTGAAGCTTTCTTT,CASKADRVPTEAFF
-,TRBV30,TRBD1,TRBJ2-1,TGTGCCTGGCGATCCGGGACAGGGGGCTCCTACAATGAGCAGTTCTTC,CAWRSGTGGSYNEQFF
-,TRBV10-3,-,TRBJ2-6,TGTGCCGGGTCCCCCTCTGGGGCCAACGTCCTGACTTTC,CAGSPSGANVLTF
once,TRBV5-1,TRBD1,TRBJ1-1,TGCGCCAGCAGCAACGCCGGGACAGGGAACACTGAAGCTTTCTTT,CASSNAGTGNTEAFF
many,TRBV5-1,TRBD2,TRBJ2-1,TGCGCCAGCAGCTCGCCGTTCCCCCTGACTTTGGCGGGGGGAGGAGAGCAGTTCTTC,CASSSPFPLTLAGGGEQFF
-,TRBV29-1,-,TRBJ2-1,TGCAGCTATGGGGGTCACAATGAGCAGTTCTTC,CSYGGHNEQFF
once,TRBV29-1,TRBD1,TRBJ1-4,TGCAGCGGGAGAGGGACAGTTAATGATGAAAAACTGTTTTTT,CSGRGTVNDEKLFF
-,TRBV29-1,TRBD2,TRBJ2-5,TGCAGCGTAGGACTAGCGGGGGTTGAGGAGACCCAGTACTTC,CSVGLAGVEETQYF
-,TRBV5-6,-,TRBJ1-2,TGTGCCAGCAGCCCCGGATTAACGGATGGCTACACCTTC,CASSPGLTDGYTF
once,TRBV7-6,-,TRBJ2-1,TGTGCCAGCAGCTTAGGGGCTAAAGAGCAGTTCTTC,CASSLGAKEQFF
-,TRBV5-4,-,TRBJ2-3,TGTGCCAGCAGCTTGAGAACAGATACGCAGTATTTT,CASSLRTDTQYF
-,TRBV5-1,-,TRBJ2-5,TGCGCCAGCAGCTCGGGGGCCCAGAAAGAGACCCAGTACTTC,CASSSGAQKETQYF
-,TRBV12-5,-,TRBJ2-1,TGTGCTAGTGGCCTCAGGGATGAGCAGTTCTTC,CASGLRDEQFF
-,TRBV7-3,-,TRBJ2-1,TGTGCCAGCAGCTTAACCGGGACTCGAATCAGCAATGAGCAGTTCTTC,CASSLTGTRISNEQFF
-,TRBV7-3,-,TRBJ1-5,TGTGCCAGCAGCACCTCAGGGTCTTCGCCCCAGCATTTT,CASSTSGSSPQHF
once,TRBV7-9,TRBD1,TRBJ2-7,TGTGCCAGCAGCGCCTCAGGGGGCCGGTCCTACGAGCAGTACTTC,CASSASGGRSYEQYF
-,TRBV6-6,-,TRBJ1-2,TGTGCCAGCAGTACTTCCGCGTCCCACTATGGCTACACCTTC,CASSTSASHYGYTF
-,TRBV2,-,TRBJ1-2,TGTGCCAGCAGTTCTAGCGGCTATGGCTACACCTTC,CASSSSGYGYTF